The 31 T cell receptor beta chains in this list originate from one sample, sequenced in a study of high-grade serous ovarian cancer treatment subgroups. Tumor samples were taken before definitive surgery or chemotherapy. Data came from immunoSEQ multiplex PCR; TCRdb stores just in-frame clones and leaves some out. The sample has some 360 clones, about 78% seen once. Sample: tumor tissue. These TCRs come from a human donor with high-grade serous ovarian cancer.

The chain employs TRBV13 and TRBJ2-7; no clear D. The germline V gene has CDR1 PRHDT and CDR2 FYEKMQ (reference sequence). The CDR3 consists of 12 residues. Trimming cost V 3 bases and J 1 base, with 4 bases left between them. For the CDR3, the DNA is TGTGCCAGCAGCTTGACGTCCTACGAGCAGTACTTC. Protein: CASSLTSYEQYF. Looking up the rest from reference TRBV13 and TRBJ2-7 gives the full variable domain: AAGVIQSPRHLIKEKRETATLKCYPIPRHDTVYWYQQGPGQDPQFLISFYEKMQSDKGSIPDRFSAQQFSDYHSELNMSSLELGDSALYFCASSLTSYEQYFGPGTRLTVT.

The CDR3 loop is CASSRKGGTLETQYF. Written as DNA, the CDR3 is TGTGCCAGCTCTAGGAAAGGGGGCACGTTAGAGACCCAGTACTTC. The rearrangement joins TRBV6-5 to TRBJ2-5; 7 nucleotides match TRBD1. V lost 8 bases, J lost 4 bases, and 13 bases stayed unmatched. Germline CDR1 reads MNHEY; CDR2 reads SVGAGI. The CDR3 loop spans 15 amino acids.

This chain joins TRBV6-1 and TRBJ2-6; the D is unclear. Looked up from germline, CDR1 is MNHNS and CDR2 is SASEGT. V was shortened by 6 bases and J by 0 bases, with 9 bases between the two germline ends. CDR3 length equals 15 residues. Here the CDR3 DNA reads TGTGCCAGCAGGCAACCTTACTCTGGGGCCAACGTCCTGACTTTC. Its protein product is CASRQPYSGANVLTF.

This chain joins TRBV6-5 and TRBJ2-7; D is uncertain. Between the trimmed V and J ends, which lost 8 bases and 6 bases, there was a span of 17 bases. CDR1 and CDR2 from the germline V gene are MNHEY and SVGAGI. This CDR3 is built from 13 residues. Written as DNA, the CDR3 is TGTGCCAGCGGTTCGAGCGCCCTGGGCGAGCAGTACTTC. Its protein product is CASGSSALGEQYF.

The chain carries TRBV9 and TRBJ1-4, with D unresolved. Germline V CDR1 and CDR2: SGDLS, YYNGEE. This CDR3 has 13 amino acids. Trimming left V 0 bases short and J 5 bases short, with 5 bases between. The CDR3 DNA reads TGTGCCAGCAGCGTAGACGGAAATGAAAAACTGTTTTTT. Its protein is CASSVDGNEKLFF.

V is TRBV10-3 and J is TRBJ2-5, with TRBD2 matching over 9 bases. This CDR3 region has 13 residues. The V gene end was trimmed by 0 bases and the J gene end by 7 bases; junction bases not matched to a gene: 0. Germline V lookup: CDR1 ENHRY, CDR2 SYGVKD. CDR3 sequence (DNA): TGTGCCATCAGTGAGTCGACTAGCGGGACCCAGTACTTC. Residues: CAISESTSGTQYF.

In DNA, the CDR3 is TGTGCCAGCAGATCCTCCGGGACAGTTGTTTACGAGCAGTACTTC. It encodes CASRSSGTVVYEQYF. The chain combines TRBV6-9 with TRBJ2-7, with 7 bases identical to TRBD1. V trimming: 6 bases; J trimming: 4 bases; junction bases outside the gene matches: 12. Germline CDR1 is MNHGY and CDR2 is SVAAGI. The CDR3 contains 15 residues.

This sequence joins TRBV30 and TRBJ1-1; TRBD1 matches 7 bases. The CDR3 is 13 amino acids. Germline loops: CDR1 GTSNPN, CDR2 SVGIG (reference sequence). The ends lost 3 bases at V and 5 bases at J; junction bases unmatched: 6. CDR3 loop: CAWRSGGGTEAFF. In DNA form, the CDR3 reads TGTGCCTGGAGATCAGGGGGAGGGACTGAAGCTTTCTTT.

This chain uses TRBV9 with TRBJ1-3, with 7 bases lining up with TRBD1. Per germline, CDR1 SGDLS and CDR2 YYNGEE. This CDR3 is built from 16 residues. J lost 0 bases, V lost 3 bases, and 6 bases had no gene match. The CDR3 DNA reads TGTGCCAGCAGCGGACGACAGGGCCTCTCTGGAAACACCATATATTTT. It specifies CASSGRQGLSGNTIYF.

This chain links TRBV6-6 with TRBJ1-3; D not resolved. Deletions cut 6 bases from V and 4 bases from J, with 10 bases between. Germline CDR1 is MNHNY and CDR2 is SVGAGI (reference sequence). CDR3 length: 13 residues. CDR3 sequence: CASSLKSGNTIYF. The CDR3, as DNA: TGTGCCAGCAGCCTAAAATCGGGAAACACCATATATTTT.

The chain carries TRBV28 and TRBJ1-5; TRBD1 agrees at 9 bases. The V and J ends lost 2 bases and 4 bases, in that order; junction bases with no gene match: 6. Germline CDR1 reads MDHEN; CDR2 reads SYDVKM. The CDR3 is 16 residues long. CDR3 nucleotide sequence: TGTGCCAGCAGTTTAGGGGGGACAGGGTTAAATCAGCCCCAGCATTTT. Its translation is CASSLGGTGLNQPQHF. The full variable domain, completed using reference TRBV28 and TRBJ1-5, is DVKVTQSSRYLVKRTGEKVFLECVQDMDHENMFWYRQDPGLGLRLIYFSYDVKMKEKGDIPEGYSVSREKKERFSLILESASTNQTSMYLCASSLGGTGLNQPQHFGDGTRLSIL.

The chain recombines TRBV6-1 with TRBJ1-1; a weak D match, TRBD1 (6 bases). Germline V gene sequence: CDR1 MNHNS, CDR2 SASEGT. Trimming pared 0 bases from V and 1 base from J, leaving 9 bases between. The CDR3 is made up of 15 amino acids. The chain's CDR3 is CASSEAGTRNTEAFF. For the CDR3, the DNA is TGTGCCAGCAGTGAAGCGGGGACAAGGAACACTGAAGCTTTCTTT.

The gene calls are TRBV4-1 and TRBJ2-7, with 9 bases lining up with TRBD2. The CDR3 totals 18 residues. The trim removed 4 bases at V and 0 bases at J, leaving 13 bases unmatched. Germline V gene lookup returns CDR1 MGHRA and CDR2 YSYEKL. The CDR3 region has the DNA TGCGCCAGCAGCCTCCCTCCGGGGCTAGCGGGATTCTCCTACGAGCAGTACTTC. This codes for CASSLPPGLAGFSYEQYF.

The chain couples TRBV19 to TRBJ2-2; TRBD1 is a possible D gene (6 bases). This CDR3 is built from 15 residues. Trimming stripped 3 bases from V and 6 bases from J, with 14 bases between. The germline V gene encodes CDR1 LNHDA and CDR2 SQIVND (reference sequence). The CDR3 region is CASSMVAGVAGELFF. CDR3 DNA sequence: TGTGCCAGTAGTATGGTGGCAGGGGTCGCCGGGGAGCTGTTTTTT.

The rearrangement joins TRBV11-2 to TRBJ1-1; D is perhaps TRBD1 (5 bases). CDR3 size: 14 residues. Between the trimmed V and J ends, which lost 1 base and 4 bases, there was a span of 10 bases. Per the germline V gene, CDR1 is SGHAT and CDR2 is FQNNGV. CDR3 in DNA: TGTGCCAGCAGCTTAGTTCAGGGAATCACTGAAGCTTTCTTT. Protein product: CASSLVQGITEAFF. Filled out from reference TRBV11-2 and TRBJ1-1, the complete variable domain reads EAGVAQSPRYKIIEKRQSVAFWCNPISGHATLYWYQQILGQGPKLLIQFQNNGVVDDSQLPKDRFSAERLKGVDSTLKIQPAKLEDSAVYLCASSLVQGITEAFFGQGTRLTVV.

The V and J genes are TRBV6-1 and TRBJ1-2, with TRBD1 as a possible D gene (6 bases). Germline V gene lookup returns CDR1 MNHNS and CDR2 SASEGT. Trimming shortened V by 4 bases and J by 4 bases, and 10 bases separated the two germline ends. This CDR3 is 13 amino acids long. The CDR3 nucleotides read TGTGCCAGCAGTGGGGCAGGGGCCTATGGCTACACCTTC. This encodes CASSGAGAYGYTF.

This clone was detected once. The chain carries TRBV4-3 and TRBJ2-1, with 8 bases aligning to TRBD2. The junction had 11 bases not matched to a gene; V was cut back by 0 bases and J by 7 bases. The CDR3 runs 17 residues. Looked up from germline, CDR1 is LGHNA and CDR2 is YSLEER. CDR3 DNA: TGCGCCAGCAGCCAAGATCGCGGGGGGAGGGCCTTAAATGAGCAGTTCTTC. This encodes CASSQDRGGRALNEQFF.

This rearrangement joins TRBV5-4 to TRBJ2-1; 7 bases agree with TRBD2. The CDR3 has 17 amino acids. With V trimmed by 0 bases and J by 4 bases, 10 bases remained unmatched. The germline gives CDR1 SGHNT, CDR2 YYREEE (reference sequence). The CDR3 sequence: CASSLAWGGSSYNEQFF. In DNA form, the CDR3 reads TGTGCCAGCAGCTTGGCGTGGGGCGGGAGCTCGTACAATGAGCAGTTCTTC. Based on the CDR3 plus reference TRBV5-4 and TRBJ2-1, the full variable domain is ETGVTQSPTHLIKTRGQQVTLRCSSQSGHNTVSWYQQALGQGPQFIFQYYREEENGRGNFPPRFSGLQFPNYSSELNVNALELDDSALYLCASSLAWGGSSYNEQFFGPGTRLTVL.

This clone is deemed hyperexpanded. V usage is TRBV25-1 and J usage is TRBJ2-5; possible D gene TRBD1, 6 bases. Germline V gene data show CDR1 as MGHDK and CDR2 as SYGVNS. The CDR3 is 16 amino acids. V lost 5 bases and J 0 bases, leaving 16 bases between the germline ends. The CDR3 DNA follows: TGTGCCAGCAGTCCAGCTAGGGGACAAAACCAAGAGACCCAGTACTTC. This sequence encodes CASSPARGQNQETQYF.

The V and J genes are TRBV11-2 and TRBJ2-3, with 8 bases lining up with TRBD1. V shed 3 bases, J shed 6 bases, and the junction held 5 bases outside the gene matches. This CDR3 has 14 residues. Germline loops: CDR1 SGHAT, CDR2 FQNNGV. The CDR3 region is CASSFGQGWDTQYF. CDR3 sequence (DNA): TGTGCCAGCAGCTTTGGACAGGGCTGGGATACGCAGTATTTT.

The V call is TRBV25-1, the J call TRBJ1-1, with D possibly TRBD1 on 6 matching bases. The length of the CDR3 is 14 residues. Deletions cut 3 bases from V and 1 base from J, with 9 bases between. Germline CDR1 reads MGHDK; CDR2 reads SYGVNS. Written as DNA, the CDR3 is TGTGCCAGCAGTGATATGGGGGCGAACACTGAAGCTTTCTTT. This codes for CASSDMGANTEAFF.

CDR3 sequence: CASSVRQETGELFF. CDR3 DNA sequence: TGCGCCAGCAGTGTTAGACAGGAGACCGGGGAGCTGTTTTTT. The chain links TRBV10-1 to TRBJ2-2; a possible D gene is TRBD1 (6 bases). CDR1 and CDR2 (germline): WNHNN, SYGVQD (reference sequence). This CDR3 spans 14 amino acids. V was cut by 4 bases and J by 5 bases, with 11 bases left in between.

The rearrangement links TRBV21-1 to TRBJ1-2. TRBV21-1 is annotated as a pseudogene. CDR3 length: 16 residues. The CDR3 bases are TGTGCCAGCAGCCTATCGCGGGGGAGGGCTAACTATGGCTACACCTTC. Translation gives CASSLSRGRANYGYTF.

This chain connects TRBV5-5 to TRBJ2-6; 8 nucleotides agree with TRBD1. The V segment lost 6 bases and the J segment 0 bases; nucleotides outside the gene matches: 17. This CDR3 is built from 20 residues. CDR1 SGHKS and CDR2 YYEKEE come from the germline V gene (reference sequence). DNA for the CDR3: TGTGCCAGCACCCCCCGGGCGGCGGGACAGGTCCTCTCTGGGGCCAACGTCCTGACTTTC. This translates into CASTPRAAGQVLSGANVLTF.

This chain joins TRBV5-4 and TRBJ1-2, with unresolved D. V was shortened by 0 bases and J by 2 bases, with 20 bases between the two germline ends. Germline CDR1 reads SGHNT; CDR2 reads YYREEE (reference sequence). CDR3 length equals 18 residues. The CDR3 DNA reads TGTGCCAGCAGCTTGGATCTCGGACGGCCCACGTTGAACTATGGCTACACCTTC. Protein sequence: CASSLDLGRPTLNYGYTF.

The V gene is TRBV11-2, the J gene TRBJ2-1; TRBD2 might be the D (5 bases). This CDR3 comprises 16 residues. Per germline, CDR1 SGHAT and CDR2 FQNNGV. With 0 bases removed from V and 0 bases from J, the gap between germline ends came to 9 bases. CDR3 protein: CASSLDPGSSYNEQFF. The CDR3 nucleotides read TGTGCCAGCAGCTTAGATCCGGGGAGCTCCTACAATGAGCAGTTCTTC.

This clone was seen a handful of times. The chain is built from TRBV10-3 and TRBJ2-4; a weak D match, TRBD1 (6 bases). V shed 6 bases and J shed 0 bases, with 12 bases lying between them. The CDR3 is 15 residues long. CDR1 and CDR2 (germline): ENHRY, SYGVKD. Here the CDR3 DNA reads TGTGCCATCAGGGACAGTCTAATAGCCAAAAACATTCAGTACTTC. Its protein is CAIRDSLIAKNIQYF.

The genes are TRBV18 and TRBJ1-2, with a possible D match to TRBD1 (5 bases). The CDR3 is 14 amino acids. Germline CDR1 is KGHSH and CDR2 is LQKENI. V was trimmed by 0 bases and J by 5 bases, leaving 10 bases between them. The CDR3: CASSPPTESYGYTF. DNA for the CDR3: TGTGCCAGCTCACCACCGACAGAATCATATGGCTACACCTTC.

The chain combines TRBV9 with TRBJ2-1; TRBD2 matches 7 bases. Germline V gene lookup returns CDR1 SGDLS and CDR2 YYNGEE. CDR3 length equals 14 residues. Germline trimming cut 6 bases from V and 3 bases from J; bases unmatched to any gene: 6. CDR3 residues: CASNAGTIYNEQFF. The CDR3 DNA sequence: TGTGCCAGCAACGCCGGGACTATCTACAATGAGCAGTTCTTC.

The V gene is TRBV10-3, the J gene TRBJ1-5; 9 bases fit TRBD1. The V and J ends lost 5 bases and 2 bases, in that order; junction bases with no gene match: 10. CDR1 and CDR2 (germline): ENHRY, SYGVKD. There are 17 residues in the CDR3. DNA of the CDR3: TGTGCCATCAGTTCGCCGGGACAGGGAAAAGGCAATCAGCCCCAGCATTTT. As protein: CAISSPGQGKGNQPQHF.

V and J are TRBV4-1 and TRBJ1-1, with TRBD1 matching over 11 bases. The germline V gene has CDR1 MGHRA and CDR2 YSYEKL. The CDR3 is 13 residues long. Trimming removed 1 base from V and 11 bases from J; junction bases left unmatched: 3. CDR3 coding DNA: TGCGCCAGCAGCCAAGGGACAGGGGGCTGGGCTTTCTTT. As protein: CASSQGTGGWAFF.